Listed below are T cell receptor beta chains from one sample, sequenced in a study of blood T cells in healthy people across ages. A single record per CDR3 protein comes from TCRdb applying MiXCR to the 5' RACE reads. The data contain 800,000 or so distinct CDR3 sequences, 60% to 80% of them singletons. Sequences were obtained from blood. Receptor source: a young man in good health. Each CDR3 is given with its conserved first and last residue. The D gene is left open where the match is weak. Size is stated for part of the rows, as once, few or many counts, or as a class when the clone is expanded.

d_call: TRBD2; clone_size: few; j_call: TRBJ2-3; v_call: TRBV5-1; cdr3_nt: TGCGCCAGCAGCCCACCCACCGGGGGGGACGATACGCAGTATTTT; cdr3_aa: CASSPPTGGDDTQYF
d_call: -; clone_size: once; j_call: TRBJ2-1; v_call: TRBV5-1; cdr3_nt: TGCGCCAGCAGTTTGAATCCTCAGGGCAGCTCCTACAATGAGCAGTTCTTC; cdr3_aa: CASSLNPQGSSYNEQFF
d_call: -; clone_size: -; j_call: TRBJ2-1; v_call: TRBV9; cdr3_nt: TGTGCCAGCAGCGATGGGGCCTACAATGAGCAGTTCTTC; cdr3_aa: CASSDGAYNEQFF
d_call: -; clone_size: few; j_call: TRBJ2-4; v_call: TRBV12-3/TRBV12-4; cdr3_nt: TGTGCCAGCAGACGGGGAGACAAAAACATTCAGTACTTC; cdr3_aa: CASRRGDKNIQYF
d_call: TRBD2; clone_size: -; j_call: TRBJ2-1; v_call: TRBV28; cdr3_nt: TGTGCCAGCAGTCCGGGGCGCGGGGGTCAGTTCTTC; cdr3_aa: CASSPGRGGQFF
d_call: -; clone_size: -; j_call: TRBJ1-2; v_call: TRBV5-5; cdr3_nt: TGTGCCAGCAGCCCGCCCTCAGATGGCTACACCTTC; cdr3_aa: CASSPPSDGYTF
d_call: TRBD2; clone_size: few; j_call: TRBJ2-1; v_call: TRBV6-2/TRBV6-3; cdr3_nt: TGTGCCAGCAGTTACTCGGTGAGGGGACTAGCCAATGAGCAGTTCTTC; cdr3_aa: CASSYSVRGLANEQFF
d_call: -; clone_size: -; j_call: TRBJ2-1; v_call: TRBV11-2; cdr3_nt: TGTGCCAGCAGCTCAGAATTAAATTGGCCCTCGGGGTACAATGAGCAGTTCTTC; cdr3_aa: CASSSELNWPSGYNEQFF
d_call: TRBD2; clone_size: -; j_call: TRBJ2-4; v_call: TRBV5-5; cdr3_nt: TGTGCCAGCAGCTTGGTCCTAGCGGGGGGCAAAAACATTCAGTACTTC; cdr3_aa: CASSLVLAGGKNIQYF
d_call: TRBD1; clone_size: -; j_call: TRBJ2-5; v_call: TRBV4-3; cdr3_nt: TGCGCTAGCAGCCGAGGACAGGGAGGTAGTGAGACCCAGTACTTC; cdr3_aa: CASSRGQGGSETQYF
d_call: -; clone_size: -; j_call: TRBJ2-6; v_call: TRBV9; cdr3_nt: TGTGCCAGCACCCCGGTGGGGGGCTCTGGGGCCAACGTCCTGACTTTC; cdr3_aa: CASTPVGGSGANVLTF
d_call: -; clone_size: -; j_call: TRBJ1-1; v_call: TRBV7-2; cdr3_nt: TGTGCCAGCAGCTTATATGGGACCCAGGGCGCGGCTTTCTTT; cdr3_aa: CASSLYGTQGAAFF
d_call: TRBD1; clone_size: -; j_call: TRBJ2-3; v_call: TRBV29-1; cdr3_nt: TGCAGCGCGGACAGGGGTACCGCAGATGCGCAGTATTTT; cdr3_aa: CSADRGTADAQYF
d_call: TRBD1; clone_size: -; j_call: TRBJ2-1; v_call: TRBV7-2; cdr3_nt: TGTGCCAGCAGGGGGGGCAGGGGGCTGTACAATGAGCAGTTCTTC; cdr3_aa: CASRGGRGLYNEQFF
d_call: -; clone_size: -; j_call: TRBJ2-6; v_call: TRBV6-5; cdr3_nt: TGTGCCAGCAGTTACTCCGGAGCCCCTATATACTCTGGGGCCAACGTCCTGACTTTC; cdr3_aa: CASSYSGAPIYSGANVLTF
d_call: TRBD2; clone_size: -; j_call: TRBJ2-7; v_call: TRBV27; cdr3_nt: TGTGCCAGCAGCTCCCTAGCGGGAGGTATTGGCGAGCAGTACTTC; cdr3_aa: CASSSLAGGIGEQYF
d_call: TRBD1; clone_size: -; j_call: TRBJ2-5; v_call: TRBV20-1; cdr3_nt: TGCAGTGCCGCTCCAGGGGGCCAAGAGACCCAGTACTTC; cdr3_aa: CSAAPGGQETQYF
d_call: TRBD2; clone_size: -; j_call: TRBJ2-7; v_call: TRBV3-1; cdr3_nt: TGTGCCAGCAGCCAGACCGGGACTAGCATTCGCAACGAGCAGTACTTC; cdr3_aa: CASSQTGTSIRNEQYF
d_call: -; clone_size: once; j_call: TRBJ1-2; v_call: TRBV14; cdr3_nt: TGTGCCAGCAGCCAATTGGCGGACATTAACTATGGCTACACCTTC; cdr3_aa: CASSQLADINYGYTF
d_call: TRBD2; clone_size: many; j_call: TRBJ2-1; v_call: TRBV20-1; cdr3_nt: TGCAGTGCTAGAGATCTAGGACTAGCGGGGGTCCGTGAGCAGTTCTTC; cdr3_aa: CSARDLGLAGVREQFF
d_call: TRBD1; clone_size: -; j_call: TRBJ2-1; v_call: TRBV10-3; cdr3_nt: TGTGCCATCAGTGCCTCCACTAGGGACAGAGACAATGAGCAGTTCTTC; cdr3_aa: CAISASTRDRDNEQFF
d_call: -; clone_size: -; j_call: TRBJ1-5; v_call: TRBV20-1; cdr3_nt: TGCAGTGCTTTACGCATCCCCGGGGGCGAAAGCAATCAGCCCCAGCATTTT; cdr3_aa: CSALRIPGGESNQPQHF
d_call: -; clone_size: once; j_call: TRBJ1-2; v_call: TRBV27; cdr3_nt: TGTGCCAGCAGATCAGGGGAGAGGTATGGCTACACCTTC; cdr3_aa: CASRSGERYGYTF
d_call: -; clone_size: -; j_call: TRBJ2-1; v_call: TRBV4-3; cdr3_nt: TGCGCCAGCAGCCATGCGACAGGAACCCACGAGCAGTTCTTC; cdr3_aa: CASSHATGTHEQFF
d_call: -; clone_size: -; j_call: TRBJ2-5; v_call: TRBV9; cdr3_nt: TGTGCCAGCAGCGTAGGACAGTCCAAGACCCAGTACTTC; cdr3_aa: CASSVGQSKTQYF
d_call: -; clone_size: -; j_call: TRBJ2-1; v_call: TRBV9; cdr3_nt: TGTGCCAGCAGCGTTCAGACCCAACCTCCTTACAATGAGCAGTTCTTC; cdr3_aa: CASSVQTQPPYNEQFF
d_call: TRBD2; clone_size: -; j_call: TRBJ2-3; v_call: TRBV14; cdr3_nt: TGTGCCAGCAGCCCGGGACTAGCGGTCGAGAGGGAGTATTTT; cdr3_aa: CASSPGLAVEREYF
d_call: -; clone_size: -; j_call: TRBJ2-1; v_call: TRBV9; cdr3_nt: TGTGCCAGCAGCGTAGGGTCAGGGGTTGGGGCCTCCTACAATGAGCAGTTCTTC; cdr3_aa: CASSVGSGVGASYNEQFF
d_call: TRBD2; clone_size: -; j_call: TRBJ2-3; v_call: TRBV20-1; cdr3_nt: TGCAGTGCTCAGATAGCGGGGTCAGATACGCAGTATTTT; cdr3_aa: CSAQIAGSDTQYF